The 27 T cell receptor beta chains presented below share a single source sample, sequenced in a study. Cells sorted as Tregs were CD4+, CD25+ and CD127-/low. TCRdb re-derived calls from the 5' RACE reads in MiXCR, one entry per CDR3 protein. The sample lists around 34,000 distinct CDR3 sequences, approximately 30% occurring once. The specimen sequenced was tumor-infiltrating Tregs sorted from the breast tumor. These receptors were obtained from a female donor with breast cancer.

This clonotype rates as medium-sized. The rearrangement links TRBV7-9 to TRBJ2-1; 8 bases match TRBD2. The CDR3 length is 18 residues. V gave up 5 bases and J gave up 2 bases; unmatched junction bases: 14. Germline V lookup: CDR1 SEHNR, CDR2 FQNEAQ (reference sequence). CDR3 residues: CASSPRALAGFTYNEQFF. Written as DNA, the CDR3 is TGTGCCAGCAGCCCAAGGGCGCTAGCGGGTTTCACCTACAATGAGCAGTTCTTC.

This clonotype was recorded at least ten times. The chain links TRBV25-1 to TRBJ2-3; possible D gene TRBD2, 5 bases. The CDR3 sequence is 17 residues long. Trimming cost V 1 base and J 4 bases, with 18 bases left between them. Germline assignment: CDR1 MGHDK and CDR2 SYGVNS. The CDR3 sequence: CASSESTAAHGADTQYF. The CDR3 region has the DNA TGTGCCAGCAGTGAATCGACGGCGGCTCACGGGGCAGATACGCAGTATTTT.

This clonotype occurred many times. The chain couples TRBV7-3 to TRBJ2-2; D might be TRBD1 or TRBD2, each matching 6 bases. Trimming cost V 5 bases and J 4 bases, with 14 bases left between them. The CDR3 extends over 15 amino acids. Germline V gives CDR1 SGHTA, CDR2 FQGTGA. The DNA of the CDR3 is TGTGCCAGCAGCCCACTGGGGGGCGTCACCGGGGAGCTGTTTTTT. Translation: CASSPLGGVTGELFF.

The CDR3 nucleotides read TGTGCCAGCAGTTTTCGCATGACAGCGACTTCTAACTATGGCTACACCTTC. Protein product: CASSFRMTATSNYGYTF. J is TRBJ1-2 and V is TRBV12-3 or TRBV12-4, with D possibly matching TRBD1 (5 bases). Deletions cut 3 bases from V and 0 bases from J, with 17 bases between. This CDR3 contains 17 residues.

The sample holds one count of this clonotype. This may stem from a read error, because a much larger clone lies one nucleotide away. The chain joins TRBV6-6 to TRBJ2-2; 9 nucleotides line up with TRBD2. Losses at the gene ends were 6 bases for V and 8 bases for J; bases not matched to a gene: 4. The CDR3 runs to 13 residues. Looked up from germline, CDR1 is MNHNY and CDR2 is SVGAGI (reference sequence). The CDR3 nucleotides are TGTGCCAGCAGAGGACTAGCGCCTGGGGAGCTGTTTTTT. Translated, it gives CASRGLAPGELFF.

About this clonotype: This may stem from a read error, because a much larger clone lies one nucleotide away. The chain carries TRBV9 and TRBJ2-1; D is undetermined. This CDR3 contains 14 residues. Per the germline V gene, CDR1 is SGDLS and CDR2 is YYNGEE. The CDR3 loop is CVSSLGSPYNEQFF. CDR3 nucleotide sequence: TGTGTCAGCAGCCTAGGCTCTCCCTACAATGAGCAGTTCTTC.

This clonotype appeared many times. The chain is built from TRBV7-9 and TRBJ2-7; 14 bases line up with TRBD2. The CDR3 covers 15 residues. The germline CDR1 and CDR2 sequences are SEHNR and FQNEAQ (reference sequence). V dropped 4 bases and J dropped 7; count of bases not matched to a gene: 6. Here the CDR3 reads CASSSGLAGGKEQYF. In DNA, the CDR3 is TGTGCCAGCAGCTCCGGACTAGCGGGAGGAAAGGAGCAGTACTTC.

This rearrangement joins TRBV5-6 to TRBJ2-1, with 7 bases identical to TRBD1. The V and J ends lost 2 bases and 0 bases, in that order; junction bases with no gene match: 2. Germline V gene sequence: CDR1 SGHDT, CDR2 YYEEEE. The CDR3 loop spans 15 amino acids. The CDR3 nucleotides are TGTGCCAGCAGCTTACAGGGGTTCTCCTACAATGAGCAGTTCTTC. It specifies CASSLQGFSYNEQFF.

The rearrangement uses TRBV19 and TRBJ1-2; D may be TRBD1 (5 bases). CDR3 size: 14 residues. Germline CDR1 and CDR2: LNHDA and SQIVND (reference sequence). The V end lost 10 bases, the J end lost 0 bases, and 15 bases lay between the germline ends. The CDR3 here is CAISPGHSNYGYTF. CDR3 bases: TGTGCCATCTCGCCAGGGCACTCTAACTATGGCTACACCTTC.

In this sample, this clonotype turned up a few times. The chain is built from TRBV29-1 and TRBJ2-1, with 7 positions matching TRBD1. The ends lost 7 bases at V and 4 bases at J; junction bases unmatched: 10. This CDR3 spans 14 amino acids. Germline V gives CDR1 SQVTM, CDR2 ANQGSEA. Written as DNA, the CDR3 is TGCAGCGCCGAAACAGGGGTTCGGTACAATGAGCAGTTCTTC. Protein: CSAETGVRYNEQFF.

The chain carries TRBV7-2 and TRBJ2-5, with D perhaps assigned TRBD1 or TRBD2 (5 bases each). Trimming removed 4 bases from V and 1 base from J, with 13 bases in between. The CDR3 totals 15 residues. The germline V gene encodes CDR1 SGHTA and CDR2 FQGNSA. CDR3 sequence: CASSSSGRFQETQYF. The CDR3 DNA is TGTGCCAGCAGCTCGTCGGGACGGTTCCAAGAGACCCAGTACTTC.

There are many counts of this clonotype. This chain uses TRBV6-5 with TRBJ1-1, with D possibly being TRBD1 (5 bases). The CDR3 totals 13 residues. V lost 7 bases, J lost 5 bases, and 14 bases lay in between. Germline values: CDR1 MNHEY, CDR2 SVGAGI. CDR3 DNA sequence: TGTGCCAGCACGCCCAGGGAGGGAACTGAAGCTTTCTTT. Translation gives CASTPREGTEAFF.

This clonotype has just a few counts. The chain is built from TRBV6-1 and TRBJ1-2, with D perhaps TRBD1 (5 bases). Germline CDR1 and CDR2: MNHNS and SASEGT. This CDR3 has 14 residues. The V gene lost 6 bases and the J gene lost 4 bases, with 15 bases spanning the gap. In DNA, the CDR3 is TGTGCCAGCAGCCCGGGGGGACCTTTCTATGGCTACACCTTC. It translates to CASSPGGPFYGYTF.

To note about this clonotype: Given a much more abundant clone one base away, this may be a read error. The chain is built from TRBV7-9 and TRBJ2-7, with 10 positions matching TRBD2. Trimming cost V 8 bases and J 6 bases; bases outside gene matches: 10. The length of the CDR3 is 14 residues. CDR1 SEHNR and CDR2 FQNEAQ come from the germline V gene (reference sequence). The CDR3 DNA reads as TGTGCCAGCGGCTCTAGCGGGAGCGGCGGCGAGCAGTACTTC. Residues: CASGSSGSGGEQYF. The variable domain in full, completed from reference TRBV7-9 and TRBJ2-7, reads DTGVSQNPRHKITKRGQNVTFRCDPISEHNRLYWYRQTLGQGPEFLTYFQNEAQLEKSRLLSDRFSAERPKGSFSTLEIQRTEQGDSAMYLCASGSSGSGGEQYFGPGTRLTVT.

The chain employs TRBV7-2 and TRBJ1-2; tentatively, D is TRBD1 (5 bases). This CDR3 is built from 16 residues. The V end was cut by 1 base, the J end by 8 bases, with 20 bases between. Germline CDR1 SGHTA, CDR2 FQGNSA. The CDR3 loop reads CASSLGSGIFVVGYTF. CDR3 DNA sequence: TGTGCCAGCAGCTTAGGGTCAGGGATATTTGTAGTGGGCTACACCTTC.

This clonotype was counted at least ten times. The rearrangement uses TRBV6-5 and TRBJ2-7; D might be TRBD2 (5 bases). The V end was cut by 6 bases, the J end by 4 bases, with 19 bases between. Germline CDR1 reads MNHEY; CDR2 reads SVGAGI. The CDR3 is made up of 15 amino acids. The CDR3 DNA reads as TGTGCCAGCAGCCCCTCCGGGGTGGGCCCGTACGAGCAGTACTTC. The encoded protein is CASSPSGVGPYEQYF.

This clonotype was seen many times. The CDR3 loop reads CASSDRGHSKNIQYF. The CDR3, as DNA: TGTGCCAGCAGCGACAGGGGTCATAGCAAAAACATTCAGTACTTC. The chain joins TRBV12-3 or TRBV12-4 to TRBJ2-4; TRBD1 aligns across 8 bases. V lost 6 bases, J lost 3 bases, and 7 bases stayed unmatched. This CDR3 has 15 amino acids.

This clonotype was seen a handful of times. The gene calls are TRBV12-3 or TRBV12-4 and TRBJ2-1; D is perhaps TRBD1 (6 bases). This CDR3 is 14 amino acids long. V gave up 6 bases and J gave up 5 bases, with 14 bases separating them. CDR3 region: CASSLQGTHNEQFF. For the CDR3, the DNA is TGTGCCAGCAGCCTGCAGGGGACCCACAATGAGCAGTTCTTC.

This clonotype was seen just once. V usage is TRBV20-1 and J usage is TRBJ1-2; D ambiguous. Germline CDR1 DFQATT, CDR2 SNEGSKA (reference sequence). Trimming took 0 bases from V and 8 from J, leaving 10 bases between them. This CDR3 is built from 12 residues. CDR3 residues: CSARDNSGGYTF. The CDR3 nucleotides read TGCAGTGCTAGAGATAATTCGGGCGGCTACACCTTC.

This clonotype was counted a few times. This chain uses TRBV2 with TRBJ2-7; a weak D match, TRBD1 (5 bases). This CDR3 comprises 12 residues. Germline V gene lookup returns CDR1 SNHLY and CDR2 FYNNEI. V was shortened by 4 bases and J by 4 bases, with 8 bases between the two germline ends. The CDR3 loop is CASSVRVYEQYF. The CDR3 nucleotides are TGTGCCAGCAGTGTCAGGGTTTACGAGCAGTACTTC.

This clonotype was observed many times. The chain has TRBV3-1 and TRBJ1-1; TRBD1 might be the D (5 bases). The CDR3 sequence is 15 residues long. The V and J ends lost 5 bases and 0 bases respectively, with 13 bases between them. The germline V gene has CDR1 LGHDT and CDR2 YNNKEL (reference sequence). In nucleotides, the CDR3 is TGTGCCAGCAGCGGGACCGGGGTCCTGAACACTGAAGCTTTCTTT. Translation: CASSGTGVLNTEAFF. Full variable domain (remainder filled in from reference TRBV3-1 and TRBJ1-1): DTAVSQTPKYLVTQMGNDKSIKCEQNLGHDTMYWYKQDSKKFLKIMFSYNNKELIINETVPNRFSPKSPDKAHLNLHINSLELGDSAVYFCASSGTGVLNTEAFFGQGTRLTVV.

A remark on this clonotype: This may be a read error: a much more frequent sequence differs by one nucleotide. The chain couples TRBV4-1 to TRBJ2-7; 7 bases align to TRBD2. CDR3 length equals 15 residues. Germline V CDR1 and CDR2: MGHRA, YSYEKL. Trimming removed 4 bases from V and 7 bases from J; junction bases left unmatched: 13. CDR3 amino acids: CASSRVLLAETEQYF. CDR3 DNA sequence: TGCGCCAGCAGCCGAGTTTTGCTAGCGGAGACGGAGCAGTACTTC.

This clonotype is termed medium-sized. V gene TRBV15 combines with J gene TRBJ2-1, with TRBD2 matching 11 bases. The CDR3 is made up of 15 amino acids. Germline-derived CDR1 and CDR2 are LNHNV and YYDKDF (reference sequence). After removal of 4 bases from V and 6 bases from J, the junction contained 5 bases not matched to a gene. The CDR3 region is CATSTGLAGGNEQFF. Written as DNA, the CDR3 is TGTGCCACCAGCACTGGGCTAGCGGGGGGCAATGAGCAGTTCTTC.

V is TRBV7-9 and J is TRBJ2-1; 7 bases match TRBD2. V was pared by 0 bases and J by 5 bases, with 4 bases of the junction left unmatched. The CDR3 length is 15 residues. Per germline, CDR1 SEHNR and CDR2 FQNEAQ (reference sequence). Written as DNA, the CDR3 is TGTGCCAGCAGCTTAGCGGCGACTAGCAACAATGAGCAGTTCTTC. This encodes CASSLAATSNNEQFF.

This clonotype was recorded many times. The chain is built from TRBV5-1 and TRBJ2-7; D is unclear. CDR1 SGHRS and CDR2 YFSETQ come from the germline V gene. CDR3 length: 12 amino acids. Trimming cost V 3 bases and J 4 bases, with 8 bases left between them. In DNA form, the CDR3 reads TGCGCCAGCAGCTCATCAACTTACGAGCAGTACTTC. Its protein product is CASSSSTYEQYF.

This rearrangement joins TRBV7-8 to TRBJ1-5; maybe TRBD1 (6 bases). V lost 4 bases to trimming and J lost 0 bases, with 10 bases between them. The CDR3 is 15 amino acids. From germline, CDR1 is SGHVS and CDR2 FQNEAQ. CDR3 residues: CASSSAGDSNQPQHF. The CDR3 region has the DNA TGTGCCAGCAGCTCAGCAGGGGATAGCAATCAGCCCCAGCATTTT.

This clonotype was picked up many times. The chain has TRBV7-9 and TRBJ2-3; 10 nucleotides match TRBD2. The CDR3 runs to 16 residues. CDR1 SEHNR and CDR2 FQNEAQ come from the germline V gene (reference sequence). Trimming took 3 bases from V and 3 from J; bases not matched to a gene: 6. CDR3 sequence reads: CASSFQAGGPTDTQYF. CDR3 bases: TGTGCCAGCAGCTTTCAAGCGGGAGGGCCGACAGATACGCAGTATTTT. Variable domain in full (rest from reference TRBV7-9 and TRBJ2-3): DTGVSQNPRHKITKRGQNVTFRCDPISEHNRLYWYRQTLGQGPEFLTYFQNEAQLEKSRLLSDRFSAERPKGSFSTLEIQRTEQGDSAMYLCASSFQAGGPTDTQYFGPGTRLTVL.